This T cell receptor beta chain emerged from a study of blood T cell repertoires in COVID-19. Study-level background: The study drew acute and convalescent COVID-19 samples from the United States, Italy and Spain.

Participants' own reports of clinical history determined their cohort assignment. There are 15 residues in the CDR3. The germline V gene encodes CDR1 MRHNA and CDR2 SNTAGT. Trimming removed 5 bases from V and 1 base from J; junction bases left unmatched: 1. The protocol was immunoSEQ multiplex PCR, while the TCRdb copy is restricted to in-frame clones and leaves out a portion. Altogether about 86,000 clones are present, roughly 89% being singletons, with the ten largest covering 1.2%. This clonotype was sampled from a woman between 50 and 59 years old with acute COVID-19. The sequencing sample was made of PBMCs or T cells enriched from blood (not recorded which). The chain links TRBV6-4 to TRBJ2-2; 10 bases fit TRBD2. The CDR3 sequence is CASSWTSGNTGELFF. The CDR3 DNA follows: TGTGCCAGCAGTTGGACTAGCGGGAACACCGGGGAGCTGTTTTTT.